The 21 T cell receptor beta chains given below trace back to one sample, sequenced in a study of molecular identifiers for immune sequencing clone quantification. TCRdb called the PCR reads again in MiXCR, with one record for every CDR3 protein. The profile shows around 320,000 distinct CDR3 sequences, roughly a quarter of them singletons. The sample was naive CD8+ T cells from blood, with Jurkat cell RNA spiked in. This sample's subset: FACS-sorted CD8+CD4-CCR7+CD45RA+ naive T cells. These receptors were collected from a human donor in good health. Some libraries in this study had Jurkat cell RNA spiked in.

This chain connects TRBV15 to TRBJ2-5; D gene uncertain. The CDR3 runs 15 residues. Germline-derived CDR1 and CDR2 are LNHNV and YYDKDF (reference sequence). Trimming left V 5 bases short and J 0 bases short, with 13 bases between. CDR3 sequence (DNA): TGTGCCACCAGCCGAGTTTTCACAGACCAAGAGACCCAGTACTTC. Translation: CATSRVFTDQETQYF. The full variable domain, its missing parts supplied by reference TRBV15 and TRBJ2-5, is DAMVIQNPRYQVTQFGKPVTLSCSQTLNHNVMYWYQQKSSQAPKLLFHYYDKDFNNEADTPDNFQSRRPNTSFCFLDIRSPGLGDTAMYLCATSRVFTDQETQYFGPGTRLLVL.

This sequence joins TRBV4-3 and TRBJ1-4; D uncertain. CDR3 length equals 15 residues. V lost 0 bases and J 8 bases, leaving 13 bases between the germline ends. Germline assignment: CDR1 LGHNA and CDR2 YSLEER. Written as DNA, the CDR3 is TGCGCCAGCAGCCAAGATATTCTCCCATCGGAAAAACTGTTTTTT. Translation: CASSQDILPSEKLFF.

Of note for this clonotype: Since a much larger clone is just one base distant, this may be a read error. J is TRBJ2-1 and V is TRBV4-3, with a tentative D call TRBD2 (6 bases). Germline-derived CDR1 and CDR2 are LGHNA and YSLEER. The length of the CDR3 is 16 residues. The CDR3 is CASSPSSARNYNEQLF. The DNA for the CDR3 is TGCGCCAGCAGCCCCTCTAGCGCCCGGAACTACAATGAGCAGCTCTTC.

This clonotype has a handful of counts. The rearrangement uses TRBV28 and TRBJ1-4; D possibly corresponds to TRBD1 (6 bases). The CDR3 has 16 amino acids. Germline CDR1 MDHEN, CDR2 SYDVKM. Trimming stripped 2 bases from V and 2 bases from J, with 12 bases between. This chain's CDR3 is CASSLVRQVTNEKLFF. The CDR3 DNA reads TGTGCCAGCAGTTTAGTACGACAGGTTACTAATGAAAAACTGTTTTTT.

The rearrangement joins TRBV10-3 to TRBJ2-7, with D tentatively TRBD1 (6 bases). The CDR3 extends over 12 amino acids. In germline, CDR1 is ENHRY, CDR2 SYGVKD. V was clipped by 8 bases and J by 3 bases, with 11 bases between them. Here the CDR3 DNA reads TGTGCCATCGGTGTGGACAGCTACGAGCAGTACTTC. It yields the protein CAIGVDSYEQYF.

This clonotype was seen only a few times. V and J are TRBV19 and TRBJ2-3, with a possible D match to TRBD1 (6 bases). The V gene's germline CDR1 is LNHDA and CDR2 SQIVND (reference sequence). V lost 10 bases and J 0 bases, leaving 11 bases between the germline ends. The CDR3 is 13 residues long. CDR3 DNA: TGTGCCACGGGGACAACTAGCACAGATACGCAGTATTTT. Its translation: CATGTTSTDTQYF.

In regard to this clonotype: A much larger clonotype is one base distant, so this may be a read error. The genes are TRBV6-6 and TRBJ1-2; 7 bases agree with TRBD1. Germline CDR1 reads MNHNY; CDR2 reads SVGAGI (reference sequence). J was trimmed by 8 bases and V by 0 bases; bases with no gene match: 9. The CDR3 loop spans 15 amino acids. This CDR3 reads CASSYSPTGSEGYTF. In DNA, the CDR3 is TGTGCCAGCAGTTACTCCCCGACAGGGTCTGAAGGCTACACCTTC.

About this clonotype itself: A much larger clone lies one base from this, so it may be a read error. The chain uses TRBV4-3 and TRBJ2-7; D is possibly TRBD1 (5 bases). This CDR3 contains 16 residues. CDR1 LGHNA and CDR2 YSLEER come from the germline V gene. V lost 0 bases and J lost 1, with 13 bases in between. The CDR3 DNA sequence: TGCGCCAGCAGCCAAGACCGGACACCGCATTCCTACGAGCAGTACTTC. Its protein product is CASSQDRTPHSYEQYF.

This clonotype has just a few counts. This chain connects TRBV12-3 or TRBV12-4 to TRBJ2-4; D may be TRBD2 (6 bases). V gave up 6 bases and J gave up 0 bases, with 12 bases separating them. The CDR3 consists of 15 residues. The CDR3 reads CASSSPGLAKNIQYF. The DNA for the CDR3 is TGTGCCAGCAGCTCGCCGGGACTAGCCAAAAACATTCAGTACTTC.

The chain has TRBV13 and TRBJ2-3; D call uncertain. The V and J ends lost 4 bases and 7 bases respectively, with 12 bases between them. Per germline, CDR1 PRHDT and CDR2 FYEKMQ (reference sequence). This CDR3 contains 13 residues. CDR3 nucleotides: TGTGCCAGCAGCTGGACCTCCCAAAATACGCAGTATTTT. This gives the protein CASSWTSQNTQYF.

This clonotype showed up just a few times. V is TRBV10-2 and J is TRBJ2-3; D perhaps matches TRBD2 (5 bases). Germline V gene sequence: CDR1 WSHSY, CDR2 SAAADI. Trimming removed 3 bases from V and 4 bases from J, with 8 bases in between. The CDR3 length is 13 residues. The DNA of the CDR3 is TGCGCCAGCAGTGACTCGGGATCAGATACGCAGTATTTT. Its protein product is CASSDSGSDTQYF.

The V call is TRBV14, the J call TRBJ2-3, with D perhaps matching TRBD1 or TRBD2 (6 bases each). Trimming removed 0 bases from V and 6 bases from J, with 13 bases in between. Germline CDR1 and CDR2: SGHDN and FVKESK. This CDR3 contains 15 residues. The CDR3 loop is CASSQEFRRGDTQYF. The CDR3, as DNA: TGTGCCAGCAGCCAAGAATTCAGGAGGGGGGATACGCAGTATTTT.

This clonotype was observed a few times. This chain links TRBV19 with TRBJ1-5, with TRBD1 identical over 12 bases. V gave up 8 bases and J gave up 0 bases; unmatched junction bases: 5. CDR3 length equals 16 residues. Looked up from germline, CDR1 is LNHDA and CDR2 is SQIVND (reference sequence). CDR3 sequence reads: CASSGTGGISNQPQHF. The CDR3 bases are TGTGCCAGTTCCGGGACAGGGGGCATTAGCAATCAGCCCCAGCATTTT. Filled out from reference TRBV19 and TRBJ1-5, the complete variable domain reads DGGITQSPKYLFRKEGQNVTLSCEQNLNHDAMYWYRQDPGQGLRLIYYSQIVNDFQKGDIAEGYSVSREKKESFPLTVTSAQKNPTAFYLCASSGTGGISNQPQHFGDGTRLSIL.

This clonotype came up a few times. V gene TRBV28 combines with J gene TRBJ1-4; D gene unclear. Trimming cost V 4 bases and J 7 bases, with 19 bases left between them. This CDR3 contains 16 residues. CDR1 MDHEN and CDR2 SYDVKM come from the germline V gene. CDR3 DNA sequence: TGTGCCAGCAGTTCCAGGCAACGGGCCTGGACTGAAAAACTGTTTTTT. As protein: CASSSRQRAWTEKLFF. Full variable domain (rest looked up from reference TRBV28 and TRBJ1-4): DVKVTQSSRYLVKRTGEKVFLECVQDMDHENMFWYRQDPGLGLRLIYFSYDVKMKEKGDIPEGYSVSREKKERFSLILESASTNQTSMYLCASSSRQRAWTEKLFFGSGTQLSVL.

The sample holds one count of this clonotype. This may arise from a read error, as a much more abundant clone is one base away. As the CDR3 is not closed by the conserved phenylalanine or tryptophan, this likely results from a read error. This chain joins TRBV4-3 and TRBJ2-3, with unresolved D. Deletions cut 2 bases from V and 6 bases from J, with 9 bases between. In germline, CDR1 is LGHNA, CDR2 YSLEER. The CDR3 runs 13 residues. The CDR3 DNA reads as TGCGCCAGCAGCCAAATGTCCTGGGATACGCAGTATCTT. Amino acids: CASSQMSWDTQYL.

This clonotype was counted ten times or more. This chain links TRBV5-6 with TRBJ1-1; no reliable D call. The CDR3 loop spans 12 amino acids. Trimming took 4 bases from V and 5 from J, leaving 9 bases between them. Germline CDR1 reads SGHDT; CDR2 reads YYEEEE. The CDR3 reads CASSLLKTEAFF. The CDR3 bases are TGTGCCAGCAGCCTATTAAAGACTGAAGCTTTCTTT.

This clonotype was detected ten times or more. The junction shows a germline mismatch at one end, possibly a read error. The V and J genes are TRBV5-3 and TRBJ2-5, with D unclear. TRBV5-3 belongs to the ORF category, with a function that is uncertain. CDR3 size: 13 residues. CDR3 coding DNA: TGTGCCAGCAGCTCCGACAACCAAGAGACCCAGTACTTC. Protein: CASSSDNQETQYF.

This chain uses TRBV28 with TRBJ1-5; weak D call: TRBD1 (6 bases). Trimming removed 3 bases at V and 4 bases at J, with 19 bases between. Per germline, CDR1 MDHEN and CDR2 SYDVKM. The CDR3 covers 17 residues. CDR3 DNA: TGTGCCAGCAGTTTGCTCCGACAGGAAACACTTAATCAGCCCCAGCATTTT. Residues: CASSLLRQETLNQPQHF. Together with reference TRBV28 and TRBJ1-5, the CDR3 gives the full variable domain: DVKVTQSSRYLVKRTGEKVFLECVQDMDHENMFWYRQDPGLGLRLIYFSYDVKMKEKGDIPEGYSVSREKKERFSLILESASTNQTSMYLCASSLLRQETLNQPQHFGDGTRLSIL.

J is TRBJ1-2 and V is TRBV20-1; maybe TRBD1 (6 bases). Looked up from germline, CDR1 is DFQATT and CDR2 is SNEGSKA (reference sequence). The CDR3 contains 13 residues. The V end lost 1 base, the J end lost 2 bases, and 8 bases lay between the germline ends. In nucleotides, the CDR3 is TGCAGTGCTAGAGGGGGGGGCAACTATGGCTACACCTTC. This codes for CSARGGGNYGYTF.

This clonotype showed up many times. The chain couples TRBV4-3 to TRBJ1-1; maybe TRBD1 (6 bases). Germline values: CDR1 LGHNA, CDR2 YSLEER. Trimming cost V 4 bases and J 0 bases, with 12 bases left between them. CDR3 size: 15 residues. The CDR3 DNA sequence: TGCGCCAGCAGCCCAGGGGACTACCTGAACACTGAAGCTTTCTTT. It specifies CASSPGDYLNTEAFF.

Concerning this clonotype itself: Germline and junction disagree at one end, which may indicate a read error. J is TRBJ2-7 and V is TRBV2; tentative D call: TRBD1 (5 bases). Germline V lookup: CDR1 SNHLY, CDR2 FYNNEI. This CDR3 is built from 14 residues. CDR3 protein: CARSEAGLGPPQYF. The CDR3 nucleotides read TGTGCCCGCAGTGAAGCAGGGTTGGGCCCCCCGCAGTACTTC. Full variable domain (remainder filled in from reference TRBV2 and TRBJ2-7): EPEVTQTPSHQVTQMGQEVILRCVPISNHLYFYWYRQILGQKVEFLVSFYNNEISEKSEIFDDQFSVERPDGSNFTLKIRSTKLEDSAMYFCARSEAGLGPPQYFGPGTRLTVT.